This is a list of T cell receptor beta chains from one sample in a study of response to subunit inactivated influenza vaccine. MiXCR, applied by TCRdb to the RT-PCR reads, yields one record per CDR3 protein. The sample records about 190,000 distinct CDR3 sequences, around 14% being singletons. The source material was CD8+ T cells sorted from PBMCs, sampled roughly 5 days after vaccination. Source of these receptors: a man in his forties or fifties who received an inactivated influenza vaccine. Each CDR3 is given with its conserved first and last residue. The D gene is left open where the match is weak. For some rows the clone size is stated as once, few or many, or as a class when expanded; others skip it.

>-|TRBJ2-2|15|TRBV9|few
TGTGCCAGCAGCGAGGGGGGGCAGGTCACCGGGGAGCTGTTTTTT
CASSEGGQVTGELFF
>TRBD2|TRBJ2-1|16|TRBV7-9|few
TGTGCCAGCAGCTTGCCTAGCGGGAGTATCTACAATGAGCAGTTCTTC
CASSLPSGSIYNEQFF
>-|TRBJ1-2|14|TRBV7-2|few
TGTGCCAGCAGCGTGGACAGCTTTAACTATGGCTACACCTTC
CASSVDSFNYGYTF
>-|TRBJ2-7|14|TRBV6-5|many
TGTGCCAGCAGTTACTCGAACCTCCGTGGAGAGCAGTACTTC
CASSYSNLRGEQYF
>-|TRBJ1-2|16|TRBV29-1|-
TGCAGCGTTGAAGATCCATTTTGGGGACCGGGCTATGGCTACACCTTC
CSVEDPFWGPGYGYTF
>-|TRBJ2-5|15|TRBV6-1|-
TGTGCCAGCAACCCTCCTGGCTGGGGTCGGGAGACCCAGTACTTC
CASNPPGWGRETQYF
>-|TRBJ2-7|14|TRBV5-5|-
TGTGCCAGCAGCTGGGGGGCGGAGTCCTACGAGCAGTACTTC
CASSWGAESYEQYF
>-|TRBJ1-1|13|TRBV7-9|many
TGTGCCAGCAGCTTCCTCACGGTGACTGAAGCTTTCTTT
CASSFLTVTEAFF
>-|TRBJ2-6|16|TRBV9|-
TGTGCCAGCAGCGTAGACAGGACCTCTGGGGCCAACGTCCTGACTTTC
CASSVDRTSGANVLTF
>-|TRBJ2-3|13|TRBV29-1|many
TGCAGCGTTTTTGCTGGGGCGTCAGATACGCAGTATTTT
CSVFAGASDTQYF
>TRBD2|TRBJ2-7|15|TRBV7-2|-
TGTGCCAGCAGCCGATGGACTAGCGGAGGATACGAGCAGTACTTC
CASSRWTSGGYEQYF
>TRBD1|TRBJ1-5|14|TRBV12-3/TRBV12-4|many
TGTGCCAGCAGGTCCGGACAGGGCAATCAGCCCCAGCATTTT
CASRSGQGNQPQHF